This is a list of T cell receptor beta chains from one sample in a study of CD8 T cells in Susac syndrome. Each CDR3 protein is one row after TCRdb ran MiXCR on the immunoSEQ multiplex PCR reads. The sample yields about 180,000 distinct CDR3 sequences, approximately 95% seen once. Sequences were obtained from CD8+ T cells from PBMCs. All receptors come from a human donor with multiple sclerosis. Both conserved end residues are part of each CDR3. Each record gives: D gene, J gene, V gene, clone size, CDR3 DNA, CDR3 protein. The D gene is left open where the match is weak. A row's size may be missing; if present it is once, few, many or a size class.

>-|TRBJ2-5|TRBV20-1|-
TGCAGTGCTGGAACAGGGTATCCAGAAGAGACCCAGTACTTC
CSAGTGYPEETQYF
>-|TRBJ2-7|TRBV11-2|-
TGTGCCAGCAGCTTAATTCTCCTCGAGCAGTACTTC
CASSLILLEQYF
>-|TRBJ2-1|TRBV7-7|-
TGTGCCAGCAGCGCGGACAGTACTTTAAATGAGCAGTTCTTC
CASSADSTLNEQFF
>-|TRBJ1-2|TRBV5-1|-
TGCGCCAGCAGATCCTCCCAGTATAACTATGGCTACACCTTC
CASRSSQYNYGYTF
>-|TRBJ1-1|TRBV20-1|-
TGCAGTGCTAGGCGGGGATTGAACACTGAAGCTTTCTTT
CSARRGLNTEAFF
>TRBD1|TRBJ2-7|TRBV5-6|-
TGTGCCAGCAGCCGCGGACAGGAAGTCTCCTACGAGCAGTACTTC
CASSRGQEVSYEQYF
>-|TRBJ1-1|TRBV3-1|-
TGTGCCAGCAGCCAAGACCCCCCAGCAGGAGGCATGAACACTGAAGCTTTCTTT
CASSQDPPAGGMNTEAFF
>-|TRBJ2-2|TRBV9|-
TGTGCCAGCAGCGTAGAAGATTACGGGGAGCTGTTTTTT
CASSVEDYGELFF
>TRBD1|TRBJ2-4|TRBV20-1|-
TGCAGTGCTGGGGACAGGGGCCCGGGTGACATTCAGTACTTC
CSAGDRGPGDIQYF
>TRBD2|TRBJ2-7|TRBV25-1|-
TGTGCCAGCAGTGAATTCGGCGGGAGTTCCTACGAGCAGTACTTC
CASSEFGGSSYEQYF
>TRBD2|TRBJ2-1|TRBV18|-
TGTGCCAGCTCACCCCTAGCGGATTCCTACAATGAGCAGTTCTTC
CASSPLADSYNEQFF
>-|TRBJ2-3|TRBV14|-
TGTGCCAGCAACCTGGGCGGAGATACGCAGTATTTT
CASNLGGDTQYF
>TRBD1|TRBJ1-1|TRBV20-1|once
TGCAGTGCTAGATCGTACTCAGGGGGCACTGAAGCTTTCTTT
CSARSYSGGTEAFF
>-|TRBJ1-5|TRBV9|-
TGTGCCAGCAGCGTAGGAGGGCTTCAGCCCCAGCATTTT
CASSVGGLQPQHF
>TRBD1|TRBJ2-1|TRBV20-1|-
TGCAGTGCCGAAGGGGGCTTGGGTTCCTACAATGAGCAGTTCTTC
CSAEGGLGSYNEQFF
>-|TRBJ2-3|TRBV20-1|-
TGCAGTGCACCACTGGTGGATACGCAGTATTTT
CSAPLVDTQYF
>-|TRBJ1-1|TRBV2|-
TGTGCCAGGACCACGGGGGAGGCGAACACTGAAGCTTTCTTT
CARTTGEANTEAFF
>-|TRBJ1-2|TRBV12-3/TRBV12-4|-
TGTGCCAGCAGTTTACCCGGGAACTATGGCTACACCTTC
CASSLPGNYGYTF